This T cell receptor (beta chain) was observed in a study of T cells in Graves' hyperthyroidism and ophthalmopathy. Across the whole study: Peripheral blood was taken when the disease was first diagnosed, before any treatment began. Whole-study findings and limits: Through a model of 13 V-J features, ophthalmopathy was separated from stable hyperthyroidism.

Patients were excluded for uncontrolled infection, other autoimmune disease, pregnancy or lactation. The CDR3 length is 11 residues. Germline lookup yields CDR1 MDHEN and CDR2 SYDVKM. V was pared by 10 bases and J by 3 bases, with 10 bases between. Amplification of TCR beta CDR3 regions was performed using RNA transcripts as template. The primer set for the first-round RT-PCR of the TCR CDR3 was HTBI. TCRdb itself ran the multiplex PCR reads through MiXCR, one entry per CDR3 protein. Of over 700,000 distinct CDR3 sequences detected, just over 35% appear once; the ten largest clones hold approximately 31%. With regard to this clonotype: Its antigen remains unidentified.

Material: blood. The sequence derives from a woman aged 40 to 55 with Graves' hyperthyroidism. The genes are TRBV28 and TRBJ2-7; no definite D call. Here the CDR3 DNA reads TGTGCCATCAGGAAGAGCTACGAGCAGTACTTC. Translated: CAIRKSYEQYF.